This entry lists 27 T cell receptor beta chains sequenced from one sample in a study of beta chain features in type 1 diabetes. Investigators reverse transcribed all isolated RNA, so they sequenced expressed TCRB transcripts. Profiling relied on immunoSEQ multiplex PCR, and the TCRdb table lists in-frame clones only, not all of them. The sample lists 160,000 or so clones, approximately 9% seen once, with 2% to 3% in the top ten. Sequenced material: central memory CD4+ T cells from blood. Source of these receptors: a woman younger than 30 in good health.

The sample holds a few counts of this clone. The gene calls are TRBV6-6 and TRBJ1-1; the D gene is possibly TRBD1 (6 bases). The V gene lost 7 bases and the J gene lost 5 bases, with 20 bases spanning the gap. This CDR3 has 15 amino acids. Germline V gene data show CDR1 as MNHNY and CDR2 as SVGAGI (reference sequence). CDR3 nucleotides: TGTGCCAGCACCCCTCAGGGGAGGGCGGAAACTGAAGCTTTCTTT. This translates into CASTPQGRAETEAFF.

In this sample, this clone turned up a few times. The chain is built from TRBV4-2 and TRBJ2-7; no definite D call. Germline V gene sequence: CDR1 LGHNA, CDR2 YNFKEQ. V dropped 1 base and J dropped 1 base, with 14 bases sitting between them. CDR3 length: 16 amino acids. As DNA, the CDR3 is TGTGCCAGCAGCCAAGGGAGAGGCTACCCTTCCTACGAGCAGTACTTC. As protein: CASSQGRGYPSYEQYF.

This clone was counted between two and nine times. This chain's CDR3 is CASFSGGEKETQYF. CDR3 DNA sequence: TGCGCCAGCTTTAGCGGGGGGGAGAAAGAGACCCAGTACTTC. The chain carries TRBV5-1 and TRBJ2-5; 11 bases line up with TRBD2. CDR1 is SGHRS, CDR2 YFSETQ, per germline. CDR3 length: 14 residues. J lost 3 bases, V lost 7 bases, and 5 bases had no gene match.

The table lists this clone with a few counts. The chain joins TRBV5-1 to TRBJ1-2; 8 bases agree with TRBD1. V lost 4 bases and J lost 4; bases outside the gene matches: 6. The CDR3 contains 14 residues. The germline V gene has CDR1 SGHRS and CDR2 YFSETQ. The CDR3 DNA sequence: TGCGCCAGCAGCCCCAACAGGGGGACCTATGGCTACACCTTC. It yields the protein CASSPNRGTYGYTF.

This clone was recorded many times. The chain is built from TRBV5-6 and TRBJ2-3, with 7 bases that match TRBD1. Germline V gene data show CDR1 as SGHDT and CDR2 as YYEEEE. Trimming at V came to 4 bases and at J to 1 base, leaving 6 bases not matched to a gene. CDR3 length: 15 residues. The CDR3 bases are TGTGCCAGCAGCATAGACAGGGTCGGCACAGATACGCAGTATTTT. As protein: CASSIDRVGTDTQYF.

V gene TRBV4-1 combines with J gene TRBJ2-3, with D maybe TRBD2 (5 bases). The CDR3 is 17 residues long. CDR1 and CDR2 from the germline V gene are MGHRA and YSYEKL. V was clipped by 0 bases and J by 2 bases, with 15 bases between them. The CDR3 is CASSQEERRLTTDTQYF. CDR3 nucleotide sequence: TGCGCCAGCAGCCAAGAGGAGCGGCGCCTCACCACAGATACGCAGTATTTT.

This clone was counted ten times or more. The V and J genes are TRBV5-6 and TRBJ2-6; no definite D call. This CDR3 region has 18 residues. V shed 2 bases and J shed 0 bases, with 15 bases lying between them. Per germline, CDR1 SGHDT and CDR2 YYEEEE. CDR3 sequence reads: CASSLYLPGFSGANVLTF. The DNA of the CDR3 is TGTGCCAGCAGCTTATACCTCCCAGGTTTCTCTGGGGCCAACGTCCTGACTTTC.

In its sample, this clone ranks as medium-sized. The CDR3 protein is CAWSPRGPQEETQYF. CDR3 in DNA: TGTGCCTGGTCTCCTAGGGGGCCCCAGGAAGAGACCCAGTACTTC. This chain connects TRBV30 to TRBJ2-5; 7 bases line up with TRBD1. The V gene's germline CDR1 is GTSNPN and CDR2 SVGIG (reference sequence). The V and J ends lost 5 bases and 3 bases, in that order; junction bases with no gene match: 12. The CDR3 is made up of 15 amino acids.

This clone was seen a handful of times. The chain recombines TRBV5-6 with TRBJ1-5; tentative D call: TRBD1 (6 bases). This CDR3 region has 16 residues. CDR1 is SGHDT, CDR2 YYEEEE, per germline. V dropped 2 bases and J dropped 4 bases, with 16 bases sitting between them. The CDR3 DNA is TGTGCCAGCAGCTTCACAGGGACGGCCAAAAATCAGCCCCAGCATTTT. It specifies CASSFTGTAKNQPQHF.

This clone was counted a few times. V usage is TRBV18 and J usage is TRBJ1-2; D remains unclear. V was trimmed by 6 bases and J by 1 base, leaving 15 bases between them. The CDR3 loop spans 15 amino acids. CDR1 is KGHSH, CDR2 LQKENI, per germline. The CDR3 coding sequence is TGTGCCAGCTCGATGGTCCGGGGAGGTAACTATGGCTACACCTTC. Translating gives CASSMVRGGNYGYTF.

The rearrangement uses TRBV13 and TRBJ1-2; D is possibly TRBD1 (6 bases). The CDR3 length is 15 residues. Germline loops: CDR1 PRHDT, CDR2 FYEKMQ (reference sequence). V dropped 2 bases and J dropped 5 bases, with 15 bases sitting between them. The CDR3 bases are TGTGCCAGCAGCTTATTGGCGCAGGGGTTTTATGGCTACACCTTC. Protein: CASSLLAQGFYGYTF.

The CDR3 bases are TGTGCTAGTGGTTTGGGACGGAGCTCCTACAATGAGCAGTTCTTC. Amino acid sequence: CASGLGRSSYNEQFF. This chain connects TRBV12-5 to TRBJ2-1; no clear D gene. The CDR3 is 15 amino acids. The V end was cut by 1 base, the J end by 0 bases, with 7 bases between. CDR1 is LGHNT, CDR2 FRNRAP, per germline. The full variable domain, with the rest looked up from reference TRBV12-5 and TRBJ2-1, is DARVTQTPRHKVTEMGQEVTMRCQPILGHNTVFWYRQTMMQGLELLAYFRNRAPLDDSGMPKDRFSAEMPDATLATLKIQPSEPRDSAVYFCASGLGRSSYNEQFFGPGTRLTVL.

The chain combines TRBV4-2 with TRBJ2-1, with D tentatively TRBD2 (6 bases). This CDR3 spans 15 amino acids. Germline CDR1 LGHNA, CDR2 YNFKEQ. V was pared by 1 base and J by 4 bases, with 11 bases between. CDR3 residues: CASSQVGGNYNEQFF. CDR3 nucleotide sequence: TGTGCCAGCAGCCAAGTAGGCGGGAATTACAATGAGCAGTTCTTC.

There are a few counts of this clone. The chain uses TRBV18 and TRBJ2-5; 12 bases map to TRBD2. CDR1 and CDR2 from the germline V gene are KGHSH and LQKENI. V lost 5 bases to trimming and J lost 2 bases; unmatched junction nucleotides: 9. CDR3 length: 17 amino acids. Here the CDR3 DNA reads TGTGCCAGCTCAGGACGGACTAGCGGGGTTGAGCAAGAGACCCAGTACTTC. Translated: CASSGRTSGVEQETQYF. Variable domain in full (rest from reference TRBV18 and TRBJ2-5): NAGVMQNPRHLVRRRGQEARLRCSPMKGHSHVYWYRQLPEEGLKFMVYLQKENIIDESGMPKERFSAEFPKEGPSILRIQQVVRGDSAAYFCASSGRTSGVEQETQYFGPGTRLLVL.

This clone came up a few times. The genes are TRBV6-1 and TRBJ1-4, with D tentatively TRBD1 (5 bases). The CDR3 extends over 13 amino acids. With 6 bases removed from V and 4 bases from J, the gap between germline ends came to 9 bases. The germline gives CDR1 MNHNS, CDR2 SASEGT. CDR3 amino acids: CASRADSNEKLFF. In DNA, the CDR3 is TGTGCCAGCAGGGCCGACAGTAATGAAAAACTGTTTTTT.

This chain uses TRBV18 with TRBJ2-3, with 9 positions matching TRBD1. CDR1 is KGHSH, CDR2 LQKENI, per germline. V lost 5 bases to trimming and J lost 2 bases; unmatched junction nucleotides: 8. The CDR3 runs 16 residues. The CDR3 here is CASSSGTGSITDTQYF. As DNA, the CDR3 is TGTGCCAGCTCATCAGGGACAGGGAGTATCACAGATACGCAGTATTTT. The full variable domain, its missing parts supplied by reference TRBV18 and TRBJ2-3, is NAGVMQNPRHLVRRRGQEARLRCSPMKGHSHVYWYRQLPEEGLKFMVYLQKENIIDESGMPKERFSAEFPKEGPSILRIQQVVRGDSAAYFCASSSGTGSITDTQYFGPGTRLTVL.

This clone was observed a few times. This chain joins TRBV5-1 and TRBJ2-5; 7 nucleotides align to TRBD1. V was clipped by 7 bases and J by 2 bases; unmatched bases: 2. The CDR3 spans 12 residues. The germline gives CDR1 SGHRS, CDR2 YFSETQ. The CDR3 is CASGTAQETQYF. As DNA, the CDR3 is TGCGCCAGCGGGACAGCTCAAGAGACCCAGTACTTC.

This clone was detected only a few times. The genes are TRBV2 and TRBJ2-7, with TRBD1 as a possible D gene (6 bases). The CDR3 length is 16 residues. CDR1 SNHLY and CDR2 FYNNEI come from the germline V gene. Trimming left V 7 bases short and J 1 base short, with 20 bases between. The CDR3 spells CASMIPRQGRSYEQYF. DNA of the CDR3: TGTGCCAGCATGATCCCCCGGCAGGGGCGATCCTACGAGCAGTACTTC. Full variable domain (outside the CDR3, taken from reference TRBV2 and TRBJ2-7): EPEVTQTPSHQVTQMGQEVILRCVPISNHLYFYWYRQILGQKVEFLVSFYNNEISEKSEIFDDQFSVERPDGSNFTLKIRSTKLEDSAMYFCASMIPRQGRSYEQYFGPGTRLTVT.

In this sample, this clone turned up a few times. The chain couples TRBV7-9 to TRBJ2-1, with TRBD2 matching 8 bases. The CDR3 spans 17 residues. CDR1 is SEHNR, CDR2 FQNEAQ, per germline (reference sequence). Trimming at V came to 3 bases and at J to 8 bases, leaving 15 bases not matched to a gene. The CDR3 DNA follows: TGTGCCAGCAGCTTTCCCGTAGGTAGCGGGGTCGGCTATGAGCAGTTCTTC. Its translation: CASSFPVGSGVGYEQFF.

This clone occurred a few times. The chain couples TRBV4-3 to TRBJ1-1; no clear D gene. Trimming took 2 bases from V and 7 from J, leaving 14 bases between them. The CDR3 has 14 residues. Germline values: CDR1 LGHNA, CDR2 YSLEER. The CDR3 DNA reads TGCGCCAGCAGCCAATCTCTGGCGGAGCATGAAGCTTTCTTT. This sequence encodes CASSQSLAEHEAFF.

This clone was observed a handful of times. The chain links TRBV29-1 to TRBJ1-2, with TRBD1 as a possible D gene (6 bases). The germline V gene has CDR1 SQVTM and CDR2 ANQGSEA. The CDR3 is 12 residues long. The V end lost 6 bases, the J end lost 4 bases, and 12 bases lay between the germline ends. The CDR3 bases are TGCAGCGTACATGTGGGGGCCTATGGCTACACCTTC. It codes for CSVHVGAYGYTF.

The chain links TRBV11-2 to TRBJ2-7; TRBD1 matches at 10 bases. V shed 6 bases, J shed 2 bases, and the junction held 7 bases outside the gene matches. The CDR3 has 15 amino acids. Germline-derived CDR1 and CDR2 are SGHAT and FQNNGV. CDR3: CASRQIGQGAYEQYF. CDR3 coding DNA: TGTGCCAGCAGACAAATCGGACAGGGGGCCTACGAGCAGTACTTC.

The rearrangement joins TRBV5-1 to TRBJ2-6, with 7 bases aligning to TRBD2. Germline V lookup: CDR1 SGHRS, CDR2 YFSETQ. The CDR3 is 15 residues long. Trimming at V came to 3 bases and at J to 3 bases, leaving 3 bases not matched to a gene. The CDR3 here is CASSWAGDGANVLTF. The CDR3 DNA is TGCGCCAGCAGCTGGGCGGGGGATGGGGCCAACGTCCTGACTTTC.

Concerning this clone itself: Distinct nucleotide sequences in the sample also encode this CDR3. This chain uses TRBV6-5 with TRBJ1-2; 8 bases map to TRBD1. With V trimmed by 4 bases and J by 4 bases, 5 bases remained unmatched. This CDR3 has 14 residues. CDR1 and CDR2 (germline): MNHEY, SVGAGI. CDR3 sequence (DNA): TGTGCCAGCAGTTCCCCGGGACAGGTCTATGGCTACACCTTC. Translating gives CASSSPGQVYGYTF.

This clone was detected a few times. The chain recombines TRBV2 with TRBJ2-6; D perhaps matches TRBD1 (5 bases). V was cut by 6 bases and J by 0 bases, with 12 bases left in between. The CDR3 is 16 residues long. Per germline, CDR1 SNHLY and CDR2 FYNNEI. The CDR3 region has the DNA TGTGCCAGCAGCCCCCTCGACAGCTCTGGGGCCAACGTCCTGACTTTC. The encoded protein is CASSPLDSSGANVLTF. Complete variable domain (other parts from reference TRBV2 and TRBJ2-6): EPEVTQTPSHQVTQMGQEVILRCVPISNHLYFYWYRQILGQKVEFLVSFYNNEISEKSEIFDDQFSVERPDGSNFTLKIRSTKLEDSAMYFCASSPLDSSGANVLTFGAGSRLTVL.

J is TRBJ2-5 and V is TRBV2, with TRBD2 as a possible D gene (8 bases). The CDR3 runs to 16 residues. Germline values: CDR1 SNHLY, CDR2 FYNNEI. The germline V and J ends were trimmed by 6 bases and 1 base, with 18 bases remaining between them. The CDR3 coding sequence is TGTGCCAGCAGGACCGACAGGGCGGGAGGCCAAGAGACCCAGTACTTC. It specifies CASRTDRAGGQETQYF.

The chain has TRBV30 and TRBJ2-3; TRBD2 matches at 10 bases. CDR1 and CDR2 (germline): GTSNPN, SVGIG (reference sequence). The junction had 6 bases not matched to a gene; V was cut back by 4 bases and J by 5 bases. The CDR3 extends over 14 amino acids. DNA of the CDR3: TGTGCCTGGAAGAGCGGGGGGGCGGGAGATACGCAGTATTTT. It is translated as CAWKSGGAGDTQYF.